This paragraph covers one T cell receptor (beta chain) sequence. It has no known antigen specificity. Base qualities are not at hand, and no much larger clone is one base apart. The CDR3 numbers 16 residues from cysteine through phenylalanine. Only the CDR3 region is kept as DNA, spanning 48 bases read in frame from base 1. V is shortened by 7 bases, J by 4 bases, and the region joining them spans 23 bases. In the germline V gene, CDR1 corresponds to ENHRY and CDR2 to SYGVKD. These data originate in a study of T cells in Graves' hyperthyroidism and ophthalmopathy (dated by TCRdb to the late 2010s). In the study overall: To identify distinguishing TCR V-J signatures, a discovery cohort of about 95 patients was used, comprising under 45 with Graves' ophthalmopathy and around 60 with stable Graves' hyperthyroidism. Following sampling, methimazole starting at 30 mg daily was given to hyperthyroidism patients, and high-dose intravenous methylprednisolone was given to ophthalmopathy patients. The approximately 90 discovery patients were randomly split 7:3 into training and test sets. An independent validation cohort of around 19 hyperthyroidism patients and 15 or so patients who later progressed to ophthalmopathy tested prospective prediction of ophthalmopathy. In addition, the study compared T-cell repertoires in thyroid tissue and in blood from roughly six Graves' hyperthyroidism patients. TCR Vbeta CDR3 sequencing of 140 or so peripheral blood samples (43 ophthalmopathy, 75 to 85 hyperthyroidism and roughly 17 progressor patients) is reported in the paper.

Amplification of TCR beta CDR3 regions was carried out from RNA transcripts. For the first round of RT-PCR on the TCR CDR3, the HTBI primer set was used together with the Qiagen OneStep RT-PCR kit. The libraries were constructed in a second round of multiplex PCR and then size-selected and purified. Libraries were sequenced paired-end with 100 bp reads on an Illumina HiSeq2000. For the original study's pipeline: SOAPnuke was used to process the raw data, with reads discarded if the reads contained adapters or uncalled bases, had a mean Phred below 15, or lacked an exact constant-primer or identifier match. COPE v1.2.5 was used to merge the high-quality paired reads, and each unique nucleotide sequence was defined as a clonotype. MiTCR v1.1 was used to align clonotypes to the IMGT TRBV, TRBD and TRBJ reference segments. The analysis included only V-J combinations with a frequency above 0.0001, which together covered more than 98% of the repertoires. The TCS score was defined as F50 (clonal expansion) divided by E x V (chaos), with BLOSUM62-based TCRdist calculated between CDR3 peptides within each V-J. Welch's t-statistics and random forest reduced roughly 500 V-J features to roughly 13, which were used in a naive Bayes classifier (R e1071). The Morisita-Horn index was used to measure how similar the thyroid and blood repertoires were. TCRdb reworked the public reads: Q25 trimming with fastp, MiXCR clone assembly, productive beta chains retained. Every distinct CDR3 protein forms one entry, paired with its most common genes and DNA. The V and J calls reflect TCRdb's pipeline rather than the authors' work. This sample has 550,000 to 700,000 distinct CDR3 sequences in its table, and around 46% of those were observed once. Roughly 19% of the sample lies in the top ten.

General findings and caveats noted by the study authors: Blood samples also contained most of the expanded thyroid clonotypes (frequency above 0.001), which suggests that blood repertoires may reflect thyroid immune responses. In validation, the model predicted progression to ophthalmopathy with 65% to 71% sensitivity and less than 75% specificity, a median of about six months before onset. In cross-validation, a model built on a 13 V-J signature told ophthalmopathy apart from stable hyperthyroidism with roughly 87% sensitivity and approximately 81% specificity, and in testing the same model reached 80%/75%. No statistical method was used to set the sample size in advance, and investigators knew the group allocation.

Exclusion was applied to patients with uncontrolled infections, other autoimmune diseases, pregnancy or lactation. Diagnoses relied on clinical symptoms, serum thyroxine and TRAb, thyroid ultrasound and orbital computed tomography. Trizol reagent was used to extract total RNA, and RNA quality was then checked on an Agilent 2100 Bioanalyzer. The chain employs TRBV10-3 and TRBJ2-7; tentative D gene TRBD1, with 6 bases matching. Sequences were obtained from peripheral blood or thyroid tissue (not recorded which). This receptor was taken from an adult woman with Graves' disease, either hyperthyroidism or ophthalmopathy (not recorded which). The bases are TGTGCCATCACCCTGGACAGCCACGGGATGGCTTACGAGCAGTACTTC. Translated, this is CAITLDSHGMAYEQYF.